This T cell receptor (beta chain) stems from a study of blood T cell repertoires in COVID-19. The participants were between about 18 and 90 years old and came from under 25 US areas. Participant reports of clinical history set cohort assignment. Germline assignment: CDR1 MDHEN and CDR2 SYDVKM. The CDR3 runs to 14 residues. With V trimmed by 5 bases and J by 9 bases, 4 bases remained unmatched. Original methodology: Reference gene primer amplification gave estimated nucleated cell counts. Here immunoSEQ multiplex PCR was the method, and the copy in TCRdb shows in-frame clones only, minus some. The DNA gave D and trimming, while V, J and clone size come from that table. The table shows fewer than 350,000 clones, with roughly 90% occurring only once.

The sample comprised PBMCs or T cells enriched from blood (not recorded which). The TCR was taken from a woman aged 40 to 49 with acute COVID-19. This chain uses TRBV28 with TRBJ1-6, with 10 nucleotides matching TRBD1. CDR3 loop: CASSQDRGSSPLHF. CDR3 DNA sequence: TGTGCCAGCAGTCAGGACAGGGGGTCTTCACCCCTCCACTTT.